These 10 T cell receptor beta chains share one sample of origin, sequenced in a study of T cells in Graves' hyperthyroidism and ophthalmopathy. The source material, RNA transcripts, was used to amplify TCR beta CDR3 regions. First-round RT-PCR of the TCR CDR3 relied on the HTBI primer set. Each CDR3 protein is one row after TCRdb ran MiXCR on the multiplex PCR reads. The sample lists hundreds of thousands of distinct CDR3 sequences; around 14% were seen once. Material for sequencing was blood. Receptors were obtained from a woman aged 18-30 years with Graves' hyperthyroidism.

This clonotype was counted once. The chain combines TRBV7-3 with TRBJ2-7; 9 bases align to TRBD1. Per the germline V gene, CDR1 is SGHTA and CDR2 is FQGTGA. The CDR3 is made up of 14 amino acids. V gave up 7 bases and J gave up 3 bases; unmatched junction bases: 7. CDR3: CASIPGQGFYEQYF. The CDR3 DNA is TGTGCCAGCATCCCGGGACAGGGATTCTACGAGCAGTACTTC.

The chain carries TRBV20-1 and TRBJ1-4; tentative D call: TRBD1 (5 bases). Trimming left V 3 bases short and J 6 bases short, with 14 bases between. This CDR3 has 14 amino acids. Germline loops: CDR1 DFQATT, CDR2 SNEGSKA (reference sequence). The CDR3 DNA reads as TGCAGTGCTAGGCCGGGACGCGCCGATGAAAAACTGTTTTTT. Residues: CSARPGRADEKLFF.

This chain connects TRBV5-1 to TRBJ2-5; D gene unclear. Germline CDR1 reads SGHRS; CDR2 reads YFSETQ. This CDR3 region has 12 residues. The V end was cut by 4 bases, the J end by 5 bases, with 9 bases between. The chain's CDR3 is CASSHYLETQYF. CDR3 bases: TGCGCCAGCAGCCATTATTTGGAGACCCAGTACTTC. The complete variable domain, with remaining parts taken from reference TRBV5-1 and TRBJ2-5, reads KAGVTQTPRYLIKTRGQQVTLSCSPISGHRSVSWYQQTPGQGLQFLFEYFSETQRNKGNFPGRFSGRQFSNSRSEMNVSTLELGDSALYLCASSHYLETQYFGPGTRLLVL.

This clonotype was seen just once. The chain joins TRBV5-1 to TRBJ2-7; D uncertain. CDR1 SGHRS and CDR2 YFSETQ come from the germline V gene. Trimming took 2 bases from V and 2 from J, leaving 14 bases between them. The CDR3 runs to 15 residues. The DNA of the CDR3 is TGCGCCAGCAGCTTCGAGGCGACTGCTACCTACGAGCAGTACTTC. This encodes CASSFEATATYEQYF.

This clonotype has only a few counts. This chain joins TRBV9 and TRBJ2-7; D tentatively reads TRBD1 or TRBD2 (5 bases each). Between the trimmed V and J ends, which lost 0 bases and 2 bases, there was a span of 9 bases. Germline CDR1 reads SGDLS; CDR2 reads YYNGEE. This CDR3 has 14 residues. The CDR3 reads CASSVVGGAYEQYF. In DNA, the CDR3 is TGTGCCAGCAGCGTAGTTGGGGGTGCCTACGAGCAGTACTTC.

This clonotype was seen once. This chain uses TRBV24-1 with TRBJ2-1; the match to TRBD2 covers 16 bases. J gave up 7 bases and V 3 bases, and 11 bases lay outside the gene matches. The CDR3 extends over 19 amino acids. Germline V gives CDR1 KGHDR, CDR2 SFDVKD. The CDR3 DNA follows: TGTGCCACCAGTGATCGTGTGGGACTAGCGGGAGGGTCTCATAATGAGCAGTTCTTC. Amino acids: CATSDRVGLAGGSHNEQFF.

A note on this clonotype: A read error may account for a junction end that differs from germline. The V and J genes are TRBV20-1 and TRBJ2-5; TRBD2 aligns across 14 bases. Germline V gene lookup returns CDR1 DFQATT and CDR2 SNEGSKA (reference sequence). The CDR3 covers 15 residues. In DNA, the CDR3 is TGCGGTGCTAGAGGGGGACTAGCGGGAGCCAAGACCCAGTACTTC. Its translation: CGARGGLAGAKTQYF.

The rearrangement joins TRBV15 to TRBJ2-4, with D possibly TRBD1 on 5 matching bases. Germline V gives CDR1 LNHNV, CDR2 YYDKDF (reference sequence). The V end lost 1 base, the J end lost 0 bases, and 13 bases lay between the germline ends. This CDR3 is built from 17 residues. CDR3 sequence: CATSRVIQEIAKNIQYF. The CDR3, as DNA: TGTGCCACCAGCAGAGTCATACAGGAAATAGCCAAAAACATTCAGTACTTC.

The J gene is TRBJ2-7, the V gene TRBV2, with no clear D. There are 12 residues in the CDR3. The germline CDR1 and CDR2 sequences are SNHLY and FYNNEI. V gave up 4 bases and J gave up 2 bases, with 6 bases separating them. The DNA of the CDR3 is TGTGCCAGCAGTGGACCAGCCTACGAGCAGTACTTC. Translation gives CASSGPAYEQYF.

The chain combines TRBV6-2 or TRBV6-3 with TRBJ2-3; D is unresolved. CDR3 length equals 11 residues. Germline values: CDR1 MNHEY, CDR2 SVGEGT. The germline V and J ends were trimmed by 5 bases and 6 bases, with 6 bases remaining between them. CDR3 amino acids: CASSRVDTQYF. The CDR3 DNA reads TGTGCCAGCAGTCGGGTGGATACGCAGTATTTT.